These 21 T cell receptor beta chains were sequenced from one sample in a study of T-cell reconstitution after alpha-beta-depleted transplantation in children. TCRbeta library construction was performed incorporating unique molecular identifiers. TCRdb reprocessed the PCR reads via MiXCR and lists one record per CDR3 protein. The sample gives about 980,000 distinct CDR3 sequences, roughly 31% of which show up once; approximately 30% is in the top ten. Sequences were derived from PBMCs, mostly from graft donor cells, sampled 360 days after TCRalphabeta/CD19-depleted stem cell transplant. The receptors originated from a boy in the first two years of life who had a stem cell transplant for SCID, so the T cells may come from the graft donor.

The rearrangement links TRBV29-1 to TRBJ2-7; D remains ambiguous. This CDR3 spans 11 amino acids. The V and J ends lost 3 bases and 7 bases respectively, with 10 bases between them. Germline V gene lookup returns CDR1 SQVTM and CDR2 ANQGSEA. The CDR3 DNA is TGCAGCGTTGACTACGGACGGGAGCAGTACTTC. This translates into CSVDYGREQYF.

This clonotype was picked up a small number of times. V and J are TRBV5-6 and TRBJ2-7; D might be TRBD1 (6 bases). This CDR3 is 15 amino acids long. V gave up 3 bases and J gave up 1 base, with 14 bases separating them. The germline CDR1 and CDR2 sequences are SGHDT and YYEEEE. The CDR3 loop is CASSWLTGISYEQYF. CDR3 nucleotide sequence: TGTGCCAGCAGCTGGCTGACAGGCATTTCCTACGAGCAGTACTTC.

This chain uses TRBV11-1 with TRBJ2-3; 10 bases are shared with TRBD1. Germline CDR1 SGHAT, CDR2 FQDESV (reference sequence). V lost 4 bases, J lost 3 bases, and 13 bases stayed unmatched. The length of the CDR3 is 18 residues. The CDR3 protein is CASSSRQGANLATDTQYF. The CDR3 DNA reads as TGTGCCAGCAGCTCCCGACAGGGGGCCAACCTAGCAACAGATACGCAGTATTTT.

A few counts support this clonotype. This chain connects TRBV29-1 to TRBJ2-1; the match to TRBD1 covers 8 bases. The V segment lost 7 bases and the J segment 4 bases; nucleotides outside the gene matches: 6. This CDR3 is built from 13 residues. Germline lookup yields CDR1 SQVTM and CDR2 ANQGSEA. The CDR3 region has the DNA TGCAGCGGACAGGACAGGGCGTACAATGAGCAGTTCTTC. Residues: CSGQDRAYNEQFF.

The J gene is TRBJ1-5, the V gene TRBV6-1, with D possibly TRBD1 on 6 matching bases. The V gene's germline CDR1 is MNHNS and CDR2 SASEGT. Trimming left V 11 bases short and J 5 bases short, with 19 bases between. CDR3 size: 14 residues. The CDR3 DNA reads TGTGCCGCGCACAGGGCGGGGGTCGATCAGCCCCAGCATTTT. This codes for CAAHRAGVDQPQHF.

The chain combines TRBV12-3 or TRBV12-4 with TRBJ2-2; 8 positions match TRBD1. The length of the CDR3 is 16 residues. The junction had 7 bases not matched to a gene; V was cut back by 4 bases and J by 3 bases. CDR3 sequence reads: CASSWGSGGDTGELFF. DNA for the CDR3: TGTGCCAGCAGTTGGGGGTCAGGGGGCGACACCGGGGAGCTGTTTTTT.

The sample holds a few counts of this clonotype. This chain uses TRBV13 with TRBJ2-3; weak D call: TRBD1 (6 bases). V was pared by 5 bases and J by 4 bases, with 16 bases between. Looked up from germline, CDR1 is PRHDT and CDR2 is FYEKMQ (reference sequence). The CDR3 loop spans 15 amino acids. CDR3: CASSQTTGWADTQYF. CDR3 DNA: TGTGCCAGCAGCCAAACCACAGGGTGGGCAGATACGCAGTATTTT.

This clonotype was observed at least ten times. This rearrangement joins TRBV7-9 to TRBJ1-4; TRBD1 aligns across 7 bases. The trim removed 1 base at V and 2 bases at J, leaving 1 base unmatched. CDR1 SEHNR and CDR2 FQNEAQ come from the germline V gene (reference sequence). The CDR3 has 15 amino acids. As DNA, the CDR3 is TGTGCCAGCAGCTTAGGCAGGGGGACTAATGAAAAACTGTTTTTT. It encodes CASSLGRGTNEKLFF.

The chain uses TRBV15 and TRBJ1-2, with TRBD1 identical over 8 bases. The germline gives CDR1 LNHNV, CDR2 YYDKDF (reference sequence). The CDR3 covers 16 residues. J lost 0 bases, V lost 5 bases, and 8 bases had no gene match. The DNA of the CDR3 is TGTGCCACCAGCCCTTTGACAGGGGATTCTAACTATGGCTACACCTTC. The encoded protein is CATSPLTGDSNYGYTF.

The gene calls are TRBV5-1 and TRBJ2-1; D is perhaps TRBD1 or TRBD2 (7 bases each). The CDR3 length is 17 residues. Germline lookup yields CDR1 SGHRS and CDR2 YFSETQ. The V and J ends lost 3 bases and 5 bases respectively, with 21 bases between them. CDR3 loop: CASSSPGPGGGHNEQFF. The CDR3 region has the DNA TGCGCCAGCAGCTCGCCAGGCCCAGGGGGGGGTCACAATGAGCAGTTCTTC.

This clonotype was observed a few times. CDR3 loop: CSVGGTITDTQYF. The CDR3 DNA follows: TGCAGCGTGGGAGGAACTATCACAGATACGCAGTATTTT. This sequence joins TRBV29-1 and TRBJ2-3, with D possibly matching TRBD2 (6 bases). Looked up from germline, CDR1 is SQVTM and CDR2 is ANQGSEA. The V gene lost 6 bases and the J gene lost 2 bases, with 12 bases spanning the gap. CDR3 length: 13 amino acids.

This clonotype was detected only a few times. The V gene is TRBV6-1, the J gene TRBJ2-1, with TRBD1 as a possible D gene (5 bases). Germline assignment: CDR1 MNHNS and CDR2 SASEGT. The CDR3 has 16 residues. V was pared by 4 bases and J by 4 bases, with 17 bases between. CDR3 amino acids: CASSVGQPGPYNEQFF. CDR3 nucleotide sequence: TGTGCCAGCAGTGTGGGGCAGCCCGGACCTTACAATGAGCAGTTCTTC.

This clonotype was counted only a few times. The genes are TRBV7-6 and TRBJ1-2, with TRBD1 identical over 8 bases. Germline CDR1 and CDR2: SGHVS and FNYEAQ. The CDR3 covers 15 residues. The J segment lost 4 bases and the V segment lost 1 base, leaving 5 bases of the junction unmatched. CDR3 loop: CASSLGAGGGYGYTF. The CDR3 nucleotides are TGTGCCAGCAGCTTAGGGGCAGGGGGCGGCTATGGCTACACCTTC.

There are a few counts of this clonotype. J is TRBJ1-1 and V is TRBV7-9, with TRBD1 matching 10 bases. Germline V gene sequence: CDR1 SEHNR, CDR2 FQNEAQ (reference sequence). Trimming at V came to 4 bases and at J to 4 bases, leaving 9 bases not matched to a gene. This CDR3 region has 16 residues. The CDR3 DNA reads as TGTGCCAGCAGCTCCATTGCCGGACAGGGGGGCACTGAAGCTTTCTTT. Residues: CASSSIAGQGGTEAFF.

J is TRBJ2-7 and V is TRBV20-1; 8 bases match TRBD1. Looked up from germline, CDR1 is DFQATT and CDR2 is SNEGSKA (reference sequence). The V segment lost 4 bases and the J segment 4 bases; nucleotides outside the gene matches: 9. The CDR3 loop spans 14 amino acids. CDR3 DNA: TGCAGTGCTATTTTTAGGACAGGGAATTACGAGCAGTACTTC. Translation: CSAIFRTGNYEQYF.

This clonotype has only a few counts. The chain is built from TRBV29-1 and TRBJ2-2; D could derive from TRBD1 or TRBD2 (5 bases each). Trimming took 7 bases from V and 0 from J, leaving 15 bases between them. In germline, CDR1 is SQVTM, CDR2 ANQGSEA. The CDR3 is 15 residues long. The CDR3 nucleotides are TGCAGCGCCACCACCGGGGCCTCGAACACCGGGGAGCTGTTTTTT. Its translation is CSATTGASNTGELFF.

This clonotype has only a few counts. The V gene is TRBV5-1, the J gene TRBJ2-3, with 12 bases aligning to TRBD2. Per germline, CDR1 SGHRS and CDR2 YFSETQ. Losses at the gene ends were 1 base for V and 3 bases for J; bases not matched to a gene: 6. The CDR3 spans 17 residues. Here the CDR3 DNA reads TGCGCCAGCAGCTTGCCCCGACTAGCGGGGGAGACAGATACGCAGTATTTT. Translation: CASSLPRLAGETDTQYF.

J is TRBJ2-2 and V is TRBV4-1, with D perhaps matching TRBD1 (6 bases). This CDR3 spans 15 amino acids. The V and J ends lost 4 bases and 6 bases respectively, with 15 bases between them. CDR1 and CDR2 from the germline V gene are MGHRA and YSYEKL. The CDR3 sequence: CASSPDSRGPGELFF. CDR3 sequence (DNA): TGCGCCAGCAGCCCGGACAGCCGGGGCCCCGGGGAGCTGTTTTTT.

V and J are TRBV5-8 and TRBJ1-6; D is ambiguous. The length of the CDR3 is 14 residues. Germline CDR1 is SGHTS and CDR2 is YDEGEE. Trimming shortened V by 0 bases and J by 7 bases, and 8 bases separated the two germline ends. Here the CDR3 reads CASSLAWENSPLHF. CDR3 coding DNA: TGTGCCAGCAGCTTGGCTTGGGAGAATTCACCCCTCCACTTT.

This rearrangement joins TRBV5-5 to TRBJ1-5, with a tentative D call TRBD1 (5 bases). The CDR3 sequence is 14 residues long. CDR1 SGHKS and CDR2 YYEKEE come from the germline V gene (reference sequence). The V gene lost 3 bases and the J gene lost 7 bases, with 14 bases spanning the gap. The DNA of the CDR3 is TGTGCCAGCAGCTCTGACAGCTCTCGGCAGCCCCAGCATTTT. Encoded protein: CASSSDSSRQPQHF.

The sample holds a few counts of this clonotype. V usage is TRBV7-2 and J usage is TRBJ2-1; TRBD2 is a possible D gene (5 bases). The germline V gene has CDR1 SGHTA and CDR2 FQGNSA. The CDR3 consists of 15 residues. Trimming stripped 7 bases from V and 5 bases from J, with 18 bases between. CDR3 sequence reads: CASIRASGTNNEQFF. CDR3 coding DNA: TGTGCCAGCATCCGAGCCAGCGGAACCAACAATGAGCAGTTCTTC.